A selection of T cell receptor beta chains follows, all from one sample in a study of cytomegalovirus exposure and HLA in healthy donors. Using immunoSEQ multiplex PCR, the repertoire was profiled, and TCRdb retains in-frame clones only, with some absent. The profile shows about 180,000 clones, 65% to 85% of them singletons. Sample: PBMCs. These receptors were collected from a male donor in good health and CMV-seronegative. The CDR3 runs from the conserved cysteine through the conserved F or W.

>TRBJ1-1|TRBV27
CASSLMRNTEAFF
>TRBJ2-7|TRBV15
CATSSLGTSGYEQYF
>TRBJ1-6|TRBV5-1
CASSLGRRNNSPLHF
>TRBJ2-7|TRBV19
CASSIVGTGVPYEQYF
>TRBJ2-7|TRBV25-1
CASSEWEDRGGTYEQYF
>TRBJ1-2|TRBV6-6
CASSYSIEGGYTF
>TRBJ1-1|TRBV7-9
CASSLGRGNTEAFF
>TRBJ1-2|TRBV5-1
CASRWTGQGDGYTF
>TRBJ2-1|TRBV19
CASSIGDSGRGGRRQFF
>TRBJ1-4|TRBV30
CAWSILPGGDNEKLFF
>TRBJ1-1|TRBV29-1
CSATHRGGVTEAFF